This T cell receptor (beta chain) was identified during a study of blood T cell repertoires in COVID-19. The method was immunoSEQ multiplex PCR; TCRdb's version includes in-frame clones alone and lacks a portion of them. In the table there are nearly 250,000 clones, about 89% of which are singletons. Germline CDR1 MNHEY, CDR2 SVGAGI. Trimming took 4 bases from V and 7 from J; bases not matched to a gene: 10. CDR3 size: 15 residues. The chain links TRBV6-5 to TRBJ1-2, with 9 bases fitting TRBD1. The sample taken for sequencing was peripheral blood. The receptor was derived from a woman aged 55-70 years who had recovered from COVID-19. In nucleotides, the CDR3 is TGTGCCAGCAGTTTTGGTAACAGGGGGCGGTCTGGCTACACCTTC. Translating gives CASSFGNRGRSGYTF.